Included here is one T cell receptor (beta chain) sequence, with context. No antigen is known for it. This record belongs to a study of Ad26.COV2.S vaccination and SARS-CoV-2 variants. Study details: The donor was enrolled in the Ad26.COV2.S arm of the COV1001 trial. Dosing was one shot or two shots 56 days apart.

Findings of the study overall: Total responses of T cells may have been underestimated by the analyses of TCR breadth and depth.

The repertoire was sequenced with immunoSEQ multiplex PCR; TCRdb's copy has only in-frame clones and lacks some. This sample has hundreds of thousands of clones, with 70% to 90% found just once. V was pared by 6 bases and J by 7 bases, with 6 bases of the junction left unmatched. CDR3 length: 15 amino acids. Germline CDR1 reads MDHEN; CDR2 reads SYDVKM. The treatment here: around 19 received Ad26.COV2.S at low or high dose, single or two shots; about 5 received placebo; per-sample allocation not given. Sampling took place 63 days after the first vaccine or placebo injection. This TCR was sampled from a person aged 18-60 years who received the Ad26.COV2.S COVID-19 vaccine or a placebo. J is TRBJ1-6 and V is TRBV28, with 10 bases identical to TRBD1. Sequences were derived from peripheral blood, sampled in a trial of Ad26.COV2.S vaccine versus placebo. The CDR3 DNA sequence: TGTGCCAGCAGCTTTGGGGGACAGGGGAATTCACCCCTCCACTTT. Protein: CASSFGGQGNSPLHF.